Each of the 17 T cell receptor beta chains below was sequenced from the same sample in a study of CD8 T cells in Susac syndrome. The RNA, about 0.45 to 1 ug, was put through reverse transcription using random hexamers. TCRdb reprocessed the immunoSEQ multiplex PCR reads with MiXCR, giving one entry per CDR3 protein. The sample holds approximately 140,000 distinct CDR3 sequences, approximately 95% seen once. What was sequenced was CD8+ T cells from PBMCs. The source of these receptors is a human donor in good health.

The V call is TRBV30, the J call TRBJ2-7; 10 bases are shared with TRBD1. The J segment lost 6 bases and the V segment lost 2 bases, leaving 4 bases of the junction unmatched. This CDR3 comprises 13 residues. Germline CDR1 and CDR2: GTSNPN and SVGIG (reference sequence). DNA of the CDR3: TGTGCCTGGAGTCCCGGGACAGGGGTCGAGCAGTACTTC. Translating gives CAWSPGTGVEQYF.

The CDR3 reads CASSYGQGAYNEQFF. In DNA form, the CDR3 reads TGTGCCAGCAGTTACGGACAGGGGGCTTACAATGAGCAGTTCTTC. The rearrangement uses TRBV6-2 or TRBV6-3 and TRBJ2-1; TRBD1 matches 11 bases. Germline assignment: CDR1 MNHEY and CDR2 SVGEGT. After removal of 2 bases from V and 4 bases from J, the junction contained 1 base not matched to a gene. The CDR3 runs to 15 residues.

This chain links TRBV27 with TRBJ2-3; D is unresolved. Per germline, CDR1 MNHEY and CDR2 SMNVEV (reference sequence). V was clipped by 5 bases and J by 0 bases, with 9 bases between them. CDR3 length equals 14 residues. CDR3 region: CASSPYRSTDTQYF. As DNA, the CDR3 is TGTGCCAGCAGTCCATATCGTAGCACAGATACGCAGTATTTT.

The chain has TRBV4-2 and TRBJ2-6; TRBD2 might be the D (5 bases). From germline, CDR1 is LGHNA and CDR2 YNFKEQ. The CDR3 sequence is 16 residues long. Trimming took 4 bases from V and 2 from J, leaving 12 bases between them. The CDR3 protein is CASSREGLAGANVLTF. The CDR3 DNA reads TGTGCCAGCAGCCGCGAGGGCCTGGCTGGGGCCAACGTCCTGACTTTC.

This clonotype appeared a single time. The chain recombines TRBV6-5 with TRBJ2-1; 10 bases are shared with TRBD2. The CDR3 runs 14 residues. Losses at the gene ends were 3 bases for V and 9 bases for J; bases not matched to a gene: 5. Germline assignment: CDR1 MNHEY and CDR2 SVGAGI. The CDR3 bases are TGTGCCAGCAGTTATACTAGCGGGATCTCTGAGCAGTTCTTC. This codes for CASSYTSGISEQFF.

The chain carries TRBV28 and TRBJ2-1; D is perhaps TRBD2 (6 bases). This CDR3 has 14 amino acids. In germline, CDR1 is MDHEN, CDR2 SYDVKM. V shed 6 bases and J shed 3 bases, with 12 bases lying between them. CDR3 loop: CASSSSGLYNEQFF. The CDR3 DNA reads TGTGCCAGCAGCTCCTCGGGACTCTACAATGAGCAGTTCTTC. The whole variable domain, remainder taken from reference TRBV28 and TRBJ2-1, is DVKVTQSSRYLVKRTGEKVFLECVQDMDHENMFWYRQDPGLGLRLIYFSYDVKMKEKGDIPEGYSVSREKKERFSLILESASTNQTSMYLCASSSSGLYNEQFFGPGTRLTVL.

The rearrangement links TRBV20-1 to TRBJ1-1; TRBD1 is a possible D gene (6 bases). Germline CDR1 reads DFQATT; CDR2 reads SNEGSKA (reference sequence). The CDR3 length is 12 residues. Trimming shortened V by 6 bases and J by 1 base, and 9 bases separated the two germline ends. The CDR3: CSAPTGNTEAFF. The DNA for the CDR3 is TGCAGTGCGCCGACAGGGAACACTGAAGCTTTCTTT.

This chain connects TRBV23-1 to TRBJ2-7, with 9 bases lining up with TRBD2. Being an ORF, TRBV23-1 has a function that is uncertain. The CDR3 runs 15 residues. The V gene end was trimmed by 8 bases and the J gene end by 0 bases; junction bases not matched to a gene: 8. The CDR3 coding sequence is TGCGCCAGCGGGATAGCGGGGGAGGACTCCTACGAGCAGTACTTC. It is translated as CASGIAGEDSYEQYF.

The chain joins TRBV27 to TRBJ2-7; D perhaps matches TRBD1 (5 bases). V was trimmed by 8 bases and J by 0 bases, leaving 11 bases between them. CDR1 is MNHEY and CDR2 is SMNVEV in the germline V gene (reference sequence). The CDR3 extends over 13 amino acids. CDR3 in DNA: TGTGCCAGCTCCTACAGGAGCTCCTACGAGCAGTACTTC. Amino acid sequence: CASSYRSSYEQYF.

The chain uses TRBV30 and TRBJ1-2; possibly TRBD1 for D (5 bases). This CDR3 comprises 14 residues. CDR1 is GTSNPN and CDR2 is SVGIG in the germline V gene (reference sequence). Trimming shortened V by 0 bases and J by 8 bases, and 16 bases separated the two germline ends. CDR3 nucleotide sequence: TGTGCCTGGAGTGTAGCCGGGGGTTCCAGCGGCTACACCTTC. Protein sequence: CAWSVAGGSSGYTF.

V gene TRBV9 combines with J gene TRBJ2-7; TRBD1 aligns across 8 bases. Germline CDR1 reads SGDLS; CDR2 reads YYNGEE. With V trimmed by 4 bases and J by 4 bases, 4 bases remained unmatched. CDR3 length: 13 residues. This CDR3 is CASSIDRGYEQYF. In DNA form, the CDR3 reads TGTGCCAGCAGCATAGACAGGGGATACGAGCAGTACTTC.

J is TRBJ2-7 and V is TRBV20-1; 7 bases fit TRBD2. Trimming at V came to 5 bases and at J to 2 bases, leaving 15 bases not matched to a gene. There are 16 residues in the CDR3. From germline, CDR1 is DFQATT and CDR2 SNEGSKA (reference sequence). The CDR3 sequence: CSACPPLADPPYEQYF. CDR3 DNA sequence: TGCAGTGCTTGTCCCCCCCTAGCGGACCCACCCTACGAGCAGTACTTC.

This sequence joins TRBV29-1 and TRBJ2-2; no clear D. The CDR3 runs to 10 residues. V dropped 6 bases and J dropped 1 base, with 0 bases sitting between them. Germline V CDR1 and CDR2: SQVTM, ANQGSEA. CDR3 in amino acids: CSVNTGELFF. Here the CDR3 DNA reads TGCAGCGTGAACACCGGGGAGCTGTTTTTT.

The chain has TRBV29-1 and TRBJ2-1; 15 positions match TRBD2. The J segment lost 8 bases and the V segment lost 4 bases, leaving 15 bases of the junction unmatched. Germline CDR1 is SQVTM and CDR2 is ANQGSEA. This CDR3 region has 18 residues. CDR3 DNA sequence: TGCAGCGTTGGTGGGACTAGCGGGAGGTTGCGAGATCTGGATGAGCAGTTCTTC. Translation gives CSVGGTSGRLRDLDEQFF.

The genes are TRBV30 and TRBJ2-2, with D possibly TRBD1 on 5 matching bases. Per the germline V gene, CDR1 is GTSNPN and CDR2 is SVGIG (reference sequence). CDR3 size: 12 residues. Trimming cost V 2 bases and J 6 bases, with 7 bases left between them. The CDR3: CAWSQGAGELFF. In DNA, the CDR3 is TGTGCCTGGAGTCAGGGTGCCGGGGAGCTGTTTTTT. Full variable domain (remainder filled in from reference TRBV30 and TRBJ2-2): SQTIHQWPATLVQPVGSPLSLECTVEGTSNPNLYWYRQAAGRGLQLLFYSVGIGQISSEVPQNLSASRPQDRQFILSSKKLLLSDSGFYLCAWSQGAGELFFGEGSRLTVL.

The V gene is TRBV7-2, the J gene TRBJ1-5; D not certain. CDR3 size: 15 residues. From germline, CDR1 is SGHTA and CDR2 FQGNSA. V was clipped by 5 bases and J by 0 bases, with 11 bases between them. The CDR3 reads CASSPGAYSNQPQHF. The CDR3 DNA follows: TGTGCCAGCAGCCCTGGAGCTTATAGCAATCAGCCCCAGCATTTT.

CDR3 loop: CASSWDRGPNTEAFF. The CDR3 DNA is TGTGCCAGCAGCTGGGACAGGGGTCCGAACACTGAAGCTTTCTTT. V gene TRBV7-9 combines with J gene TRBJ1-1, with 10 bases that match TRBD1. The germline gives CDR1 SEHNR, CDR2 FQNEAQ (reference sequence). The V segment lost 4 bases and the J segment 1 base; nucleotides outside the gene matches: 3. CDR3 length: 15 amino acids.